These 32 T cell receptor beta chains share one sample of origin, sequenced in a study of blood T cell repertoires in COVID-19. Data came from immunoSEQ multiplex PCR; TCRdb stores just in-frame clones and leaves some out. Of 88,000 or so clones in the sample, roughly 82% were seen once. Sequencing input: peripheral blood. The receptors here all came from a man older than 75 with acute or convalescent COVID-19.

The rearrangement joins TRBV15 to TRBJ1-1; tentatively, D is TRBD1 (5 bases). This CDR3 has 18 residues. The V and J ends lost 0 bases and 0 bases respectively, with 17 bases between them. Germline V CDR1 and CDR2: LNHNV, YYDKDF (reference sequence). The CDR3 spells CATSREQQATFMNTEAFF. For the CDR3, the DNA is TGTGCCACCAGCAGAGAACAACAGGCGACTTTTATGAACACTGAAGCTTTCTTT.

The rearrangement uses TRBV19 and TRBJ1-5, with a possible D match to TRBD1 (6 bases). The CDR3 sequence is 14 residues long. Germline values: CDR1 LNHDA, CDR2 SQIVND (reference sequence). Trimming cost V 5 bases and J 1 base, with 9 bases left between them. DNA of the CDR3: TGTGCCAGTAGTGACCAGGGGAGCAATCAGCCCCAGCATTTT. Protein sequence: CASSDQGSNQPQHF.

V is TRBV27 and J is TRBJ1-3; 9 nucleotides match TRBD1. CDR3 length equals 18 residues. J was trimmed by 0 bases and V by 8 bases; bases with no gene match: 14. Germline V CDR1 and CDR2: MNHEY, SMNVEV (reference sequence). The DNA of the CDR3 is TGTGCCAGCCGGCCACAGGGGGCTCCTAACCTCTCTGGAAACACCATATATTTT. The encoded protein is CASRPQGAPNLSGNTIYF.

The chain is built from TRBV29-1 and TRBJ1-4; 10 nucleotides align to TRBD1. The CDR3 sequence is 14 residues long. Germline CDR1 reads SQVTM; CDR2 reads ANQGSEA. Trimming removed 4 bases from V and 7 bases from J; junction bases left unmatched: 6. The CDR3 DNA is TGCAGCGTTGCTGCCGGGACAGGGGTTGAAAAACTGTTTTTT. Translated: CSVAAGTGVEKLFF. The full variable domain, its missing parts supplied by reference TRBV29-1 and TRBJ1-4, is SAVISQKPSRDICQRGTSLTIQCQVDSQVTMMFWYRQQPGQSLTLIATANQGSEATYESGFVIDKFPISRPNLTFSTLTVSNMSPEDSSIYLCSVAAGTGVEKLFFGSGTQLSVL.

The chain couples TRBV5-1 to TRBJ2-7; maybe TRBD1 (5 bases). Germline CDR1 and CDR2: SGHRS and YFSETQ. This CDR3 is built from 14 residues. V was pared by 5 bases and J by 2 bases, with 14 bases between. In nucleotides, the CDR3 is TGCGCCAGCAGTTTCGCTCCAGGGCCCTACGAGCAGTACTTC. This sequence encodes CASSFAPGPYEQYF.

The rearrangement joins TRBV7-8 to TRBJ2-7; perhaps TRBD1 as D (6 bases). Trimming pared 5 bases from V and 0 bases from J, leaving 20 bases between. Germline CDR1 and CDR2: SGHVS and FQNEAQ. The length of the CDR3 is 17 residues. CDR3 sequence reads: CASSRTTGPGVSYEQYF. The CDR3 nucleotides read TGTGCCAGCAGCCGGACGACAGGTCCCGGGGTCTCCTACGAGCAGTACTTC.

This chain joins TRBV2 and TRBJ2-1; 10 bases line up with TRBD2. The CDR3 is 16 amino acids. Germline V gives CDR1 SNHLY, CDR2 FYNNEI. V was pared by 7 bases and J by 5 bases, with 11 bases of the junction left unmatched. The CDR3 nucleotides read TGTGCCAGCACTCTACTAGCGGGGCCTTCTAACAATGAGCAGTTCTTC. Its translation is CASTLLAGPSNNEQFF.

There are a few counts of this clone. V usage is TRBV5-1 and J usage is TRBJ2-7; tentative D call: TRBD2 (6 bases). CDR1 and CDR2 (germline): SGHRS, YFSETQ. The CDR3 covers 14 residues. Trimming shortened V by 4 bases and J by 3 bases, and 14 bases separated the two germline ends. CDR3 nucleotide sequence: TGCGCCAGCAGCGGAGGGACGTTCGGCTACGAGCAGTACTTC. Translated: CASSGGTFGYEQYF.

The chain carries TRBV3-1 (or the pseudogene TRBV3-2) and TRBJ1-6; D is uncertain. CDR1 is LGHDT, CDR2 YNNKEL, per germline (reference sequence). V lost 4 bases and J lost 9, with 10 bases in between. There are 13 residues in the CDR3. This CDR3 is CASSLARVSPLHF. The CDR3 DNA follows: TGTGCCAGCAGCCTGGCCCGGGTTTCACCCCTCCACTTT.

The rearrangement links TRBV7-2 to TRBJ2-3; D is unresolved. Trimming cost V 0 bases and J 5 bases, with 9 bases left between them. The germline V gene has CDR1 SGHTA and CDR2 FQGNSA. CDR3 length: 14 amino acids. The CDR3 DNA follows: TGTGCCAGCAGCTTAGCCCTAGATTTAGATACGCAGTATTTT. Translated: CASSLALDLDTQYF.

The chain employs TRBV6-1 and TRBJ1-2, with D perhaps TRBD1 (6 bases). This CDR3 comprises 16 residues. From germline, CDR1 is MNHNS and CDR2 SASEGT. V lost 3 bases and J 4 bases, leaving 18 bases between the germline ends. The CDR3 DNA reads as TGTGCCAGCAGTGAGGGGGACATAGCCCTAGGCTATGGCTACACCTTC. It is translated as CASSEGDIALGYGYTF.

CDR3 in DNA: TGTGCCAGCAGTAAAGGACAGACTGCGAGCAATCAGCCCCAGCATTTT. Protein: CASSKGQTASNQPQHF. This rearrangement joins TRBV6-2 or TRBV6-3 to TRBJ1-5; a possible D gene is TRBD1 (6 bases). Trimming shortened V by 5 bases and J by 1 base, and 15 bases separated the two germline ends. The CDR3 consists of 16 residues. The germline V gene encodes CDR1 MNHEY and CDR2 SVGEGT.

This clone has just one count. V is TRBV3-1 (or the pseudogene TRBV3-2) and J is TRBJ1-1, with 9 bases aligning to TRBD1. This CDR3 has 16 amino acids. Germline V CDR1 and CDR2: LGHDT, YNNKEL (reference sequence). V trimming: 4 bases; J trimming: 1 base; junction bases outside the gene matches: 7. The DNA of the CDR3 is TGTGCCAGCAGCCCCAGGACAGGGGCGGGGAACACTGAAGCTTTCTTT. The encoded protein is CASSPRTGAGNTEAFF.

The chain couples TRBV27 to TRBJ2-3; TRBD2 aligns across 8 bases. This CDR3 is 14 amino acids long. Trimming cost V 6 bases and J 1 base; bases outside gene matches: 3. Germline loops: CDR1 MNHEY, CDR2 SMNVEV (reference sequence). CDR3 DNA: TGTGCCAGCAGCCCAGCGGGGGGCACAGATACGCAGTATTTT. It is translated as CASSPAGGTDTQYF.

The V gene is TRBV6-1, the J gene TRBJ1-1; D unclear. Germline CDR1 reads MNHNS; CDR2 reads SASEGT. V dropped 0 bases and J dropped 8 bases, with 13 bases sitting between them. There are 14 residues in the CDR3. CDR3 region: CASSEAHTRSEAFF. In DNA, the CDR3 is TGTGCCAGCAGTGAAGCGCATACAAGATCCGAAGCTTTCTTT.

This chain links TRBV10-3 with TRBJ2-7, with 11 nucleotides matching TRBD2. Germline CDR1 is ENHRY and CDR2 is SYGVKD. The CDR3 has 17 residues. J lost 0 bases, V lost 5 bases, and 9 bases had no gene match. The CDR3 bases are TGTGCCATCAGTTCTCTAGCGGGGGGTCAAAGCTCCTACGAGCAGTACTTC. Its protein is CAISSLAGGQSSYEQYF.

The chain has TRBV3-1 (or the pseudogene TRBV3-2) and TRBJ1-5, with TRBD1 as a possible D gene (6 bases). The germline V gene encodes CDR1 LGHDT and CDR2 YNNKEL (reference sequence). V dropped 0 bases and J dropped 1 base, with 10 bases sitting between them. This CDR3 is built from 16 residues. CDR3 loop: CASSQDARGSNQPQHF. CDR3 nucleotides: TGTGCCAGCAGCCAAGATGCCAGGGGCAGCAATCAGCCCCAGCATTTT.

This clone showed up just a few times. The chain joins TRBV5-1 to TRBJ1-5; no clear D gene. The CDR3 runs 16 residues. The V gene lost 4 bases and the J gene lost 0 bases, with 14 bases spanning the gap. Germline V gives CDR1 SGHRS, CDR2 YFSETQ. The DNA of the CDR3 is TGCGCCAGCAGCCCCGCAGGCCTTTATAGCAATCAGCCCCAGCATTTT. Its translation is CASSPAGLYSNQPQHF.

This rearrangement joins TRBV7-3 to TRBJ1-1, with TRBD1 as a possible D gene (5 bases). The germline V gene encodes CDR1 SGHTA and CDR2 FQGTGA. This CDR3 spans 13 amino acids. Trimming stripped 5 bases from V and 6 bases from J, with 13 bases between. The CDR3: CASSPSGLAEAFF. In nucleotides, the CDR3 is TGTGCCAGCAGCCCCTCAGGGTTGGCTGAAGCTTTCTTT.

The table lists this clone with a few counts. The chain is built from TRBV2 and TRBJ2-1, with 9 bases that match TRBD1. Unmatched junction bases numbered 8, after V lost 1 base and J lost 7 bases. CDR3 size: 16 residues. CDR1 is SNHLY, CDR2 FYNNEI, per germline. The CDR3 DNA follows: TGTGCCAGCAGTGAAGAACGGGACAGGGTAGTGAATGAGCAGTTCTTC. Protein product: CASSEERDRVVNEQFF.

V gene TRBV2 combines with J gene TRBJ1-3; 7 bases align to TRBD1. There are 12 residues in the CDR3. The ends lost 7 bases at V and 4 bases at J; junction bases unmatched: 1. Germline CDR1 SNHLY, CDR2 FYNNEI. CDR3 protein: CASTDRGNTIYF. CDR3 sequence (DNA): TGTGCCAGCACGGACAGGGGAAACACCATATATTTT.

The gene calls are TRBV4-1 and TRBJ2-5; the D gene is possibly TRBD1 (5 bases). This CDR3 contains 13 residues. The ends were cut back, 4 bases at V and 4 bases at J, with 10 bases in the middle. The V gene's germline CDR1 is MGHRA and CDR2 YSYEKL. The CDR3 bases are TGCGCCAGCAGCCTCCAGGGTCGAGAGACCCAGTACTTC. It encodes CASSLQGRETQYF.

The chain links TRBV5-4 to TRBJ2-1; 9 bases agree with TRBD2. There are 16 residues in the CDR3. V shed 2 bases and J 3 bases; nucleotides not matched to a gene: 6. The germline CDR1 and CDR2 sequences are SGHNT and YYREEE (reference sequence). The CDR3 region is CASSLERGAFYNEQFF. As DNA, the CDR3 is TGTGCCAGCAGCTTAGAGCGGGGGGCCTTCTACAATGAGCAGTTCTTC.

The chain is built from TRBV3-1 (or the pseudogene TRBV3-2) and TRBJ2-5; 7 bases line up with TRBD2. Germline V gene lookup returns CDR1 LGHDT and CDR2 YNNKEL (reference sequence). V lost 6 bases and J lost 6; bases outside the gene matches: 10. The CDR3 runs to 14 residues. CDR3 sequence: CASSFRTRRQTQYF. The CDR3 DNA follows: TGTGCCAGCAGTTTCCGGACTAGGAGGCAGACCCAGTACTTC.

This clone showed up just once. The CDR3 reads CASSPGQGAHNGYTF. The DNA of the CDR3 is TGTGCCAGCTCACCCGGACAGGGGGCGCATAATGGCTACACCTTC. This chain connects TRBV18 to TRBJ1-2; 11 bases line up with TRBD1. The junction had 6 bases not matched to a gene; V was cut back by 3 bases and J by 6 bases. Germline loops: CDR1 KGHSH, CDR2 LQKENI. The CDR3 extends over 15 amino acids.

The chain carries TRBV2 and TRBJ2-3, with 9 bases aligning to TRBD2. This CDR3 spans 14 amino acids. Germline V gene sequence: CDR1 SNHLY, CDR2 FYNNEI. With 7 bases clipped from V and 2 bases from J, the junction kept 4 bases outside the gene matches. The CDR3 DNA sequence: TGTGCCAGCACCCTAGCGGGATTCACAGATACGCAGTATTTT. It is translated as CASTLAGFTDTQYF.

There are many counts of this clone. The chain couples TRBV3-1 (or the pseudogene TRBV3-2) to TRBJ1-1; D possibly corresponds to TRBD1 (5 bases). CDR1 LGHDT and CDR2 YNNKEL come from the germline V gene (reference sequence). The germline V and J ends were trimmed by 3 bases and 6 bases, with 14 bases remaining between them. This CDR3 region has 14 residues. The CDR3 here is CASSHPGFTAEAFF. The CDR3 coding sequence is TGTGCCAGCAGCCACCCAGGGTTTACGGCTGAAGCTTTCTTT.

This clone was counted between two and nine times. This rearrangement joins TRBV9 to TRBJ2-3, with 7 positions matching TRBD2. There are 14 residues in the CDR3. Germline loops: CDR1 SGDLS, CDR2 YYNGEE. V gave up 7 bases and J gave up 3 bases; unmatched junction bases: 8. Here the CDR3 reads CASGLGGGTDTQYF. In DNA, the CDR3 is TGTGCCAGCGGTTTAGGCGGGGGAACAGATACGCAGTATTTT.

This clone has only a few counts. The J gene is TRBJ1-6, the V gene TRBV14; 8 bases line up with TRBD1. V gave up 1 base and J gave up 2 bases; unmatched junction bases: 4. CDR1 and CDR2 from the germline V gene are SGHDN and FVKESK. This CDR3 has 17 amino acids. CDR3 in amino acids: CASSQGTGFTYNSPLHF. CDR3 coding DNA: TGTGCCAGCAGCCAAGGGACAGGGTTCACCTATAATTCACCCCTCCACTTT.

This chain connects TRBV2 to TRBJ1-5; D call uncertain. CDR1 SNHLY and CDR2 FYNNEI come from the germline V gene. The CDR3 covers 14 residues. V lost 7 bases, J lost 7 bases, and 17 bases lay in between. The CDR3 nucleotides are TGTGCCAGCAATACGGGGTCGGAATGGCAGCCCCAGCATTTT. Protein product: CASNTGSEWQPQHF.

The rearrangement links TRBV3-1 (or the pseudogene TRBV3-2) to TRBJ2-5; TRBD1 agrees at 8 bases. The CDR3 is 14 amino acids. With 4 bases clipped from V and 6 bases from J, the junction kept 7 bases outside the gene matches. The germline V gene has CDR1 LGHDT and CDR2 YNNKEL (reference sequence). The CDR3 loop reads CASSPRTGMQTQYF. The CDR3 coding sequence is TGTGCCAGCAGCCCGAGGACAGGGATGCAGACCCAGTACTTC.

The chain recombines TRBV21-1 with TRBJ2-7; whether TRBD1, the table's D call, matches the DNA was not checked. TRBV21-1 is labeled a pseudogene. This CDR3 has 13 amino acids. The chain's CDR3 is CARPLQGFYEQYF. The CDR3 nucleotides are TGTGCCCGCCCCCTACAGGGTTTCTACGAGCAGTACTTC.